A selection of T cell receptor beta chains follows, all from one sample in a study of chemoradiotherapy in HPV16-positive cancers. Clones were read by immunoSEQ multiplex PCR, and TCRdb kept only the in-frame ones, dropping some. The table lists approximately 11,000 clones, about 90% of them singletons. Collection of the sample occurred from a patient who underwent chemoradiotherapy. The receptors here all came from a human donor with HPV-associated anogenital cancer. CDR3s include the opening cysteine and the closing phenylalanine or tryptophan. The D gene is left open where the match is weak. The listing skips clone size in some rows; elsewhere it reads once, few, many or a size class.

j_call: TRBJ1-2; clone_size: NA; v_call: TRBV19; d_call: NA; cdr3_nt: TGTGCCAGTAGTATCTTTGGGGGTGGCTACACCTTC; cdr3_aa: CASSIFGGGYTF
j_call: TRBJ2-7; clone_size: NA; v_call: TRBV6-1; d_call: TRBD1; cdr3_nt: TGTGCCAGCACCCACCCCCAGGGGGCGAGTTACGAGCAGTACTTC; cdr3_aa: CASTHPQGASYEQYF
j_call: TRBJ2-7; clone_size: NA; v_call: TRBV2; d_call: NA; cdr3_nt: TGTGCCAGCAGTGAACAGGGAAGGCAGTACTTC; cdr3_aa: CASSEQGRQYF
j_call: TRBJ2-7; clone_size: NA; v_call: TRBV4-1; d_call: NA; cdr3_nt: TGCGCCAGCAGCCAGGGACACACAGGATACGAGCAGTACTTC; cdr3_aa: CASSQGHTGYEQYF
j_call: TRBJ2-2; clone_size: NA; v_call: TRBV19; d_call: NA; cdr3_nt: TGTGCCAGTAGTCTCTCCGGGACAAGGTCCGGGGAGCTGTTTTTT; cdr3_aa: CASSLSGTRSGELFF
j_call: TRBJ2-5; clone_size: NA; v_call: TRBV10-1; d_call: NA; cdr3_nt: TGCGCCAGCAGTGGTCCCAACCAAGAGACCCAGTACTTC; cdr3_aa: CASSGPNQETQYF
j_call: TRBJ2-7; clone_size: NA; v_call: TRBV5-1; d_call: NA; cdr3_nt: TGCGCCAGCAGCGTTGGGACAACTGACTCCTACGAGCAGTACTTC; cdr3_aa: CASSVGTTDSYEQYF
j_call: TRBJ2-3; clone_size: NA; v_call: TRBV5-1; d_call: TRBD2; cdr3_nt: TGCGCCAGCAGCCCCATTGGAACTAGCGGGGGGAGCACAGATACGCAGTATTTT; cdr3_aa: CASSPIGTSGGSTDTQYF
j_call: TRBJ1-5; clone_size: NA; v_call: TRBV29-1; d_call: NA; cdr3_nt: TGCAGCGCCTCCCGGGGGACCAATCAGCCCCAGCATTTT; cdr3_aa: CSASRGTNQPQHF
j_call: TRBJ2-3; clone_size: NA; v_call: TRBV6-5; d_call: TRBD2; cdr3_nt: TGTGCCAGCAGTTACAGCGGGGCCGCAGATACGCAGTATTTT; cdr3_aa: CASSYSGAADTQYF
j_call: TRBJ1-5; clone_size: NA; v_call: TRBV6-5; d_call: NA; cdr3_nt: TGTGCCAGCAGCCGACGGGGGGAGGGGAATCAGCCCCAGCATTTT; cdr3_aa: CASSRRGEGNQPQHF
j_call: TRBJ2-3; clone_size: NA; v_call: TRBV9; d_call: TRBD2; cdr3_nt: TGTGCCAGCGGGCGGGGGGCGGATACGCAGTATTTT; cdr3_aa: CASGRGADTQYF
j_call: TRBJ1-5; clone_size: NA; v_call: TRBV9; d_call: NA; cdr3_nt: TGTGCCAGCAGCGCCGTCGACGGTCAGCCCCAGCATTTT; cdr3_aa: CASSAVDGQPQHF
j_call: TRBJ1-2; clone_size: NA; v_call: TRBV2; d_call: TRBD1; cdr3_nt: TGTGCCAGCAGTACGATGGGGACAGCTAACTATGGCTACACCTTC; cdr3_aa: CASSTMGTANYGYTF
j_call: TRBJ2-2; clone_size: NA; v_call: TRBV27; d_call: NA; cdr3_nt: TGTGCCAGCAGTATCCTCACCGGGGAGCTGTTTTTT; cdr3_aa: CASSILTGELFF
j_call: TRBJ1-1; clone_size: NA; v_call: TRBV5-1; d_call: NA; cdr3_nt: TGCGCCAGCAGCCCTCCGGCGGAGGGCAAAGCTTTCTTT; cdr3_aa: CASSPPAEGKAFF
j_call: TRBJ2-7; clone_size: NA; v_call: TRBV19; d_call: TRBD1; cdr3_nt: TGTGCCAGTAGTCCGGACAGGTCCCTGGAGCAGTACTTC; cdr3_aa: CASSPDRSLEQYF
j_call: TRBJ2-3; clone_size: NA; v_call: TRBV9; d_call: NA; cdr3_nt: TGTGCCAGCAGCGTCGCATCTAGCACAGATACGCAGTATTTT; cdr3_aa: CASSVASSTDTQYF
j_call: TRBJ2-2; clone_size: NA; v_call: TRBV7-6; d_call: TRBD2; cdr3_nt: TGTGCCAGCAGCCCACTAGCGAGCGGGGACGGGGAGCTGTTTTTT; cdr3_aa: CASSPLASGDGELFF
j_call: TRBJ2-1; clone_size: NA; v_call: TRBV7-9; d_call: NA; cdr3_nt: TGTGCCAGCAGCCGCAGCGGTGGGAGTTTCAATGAGCAGTTCTTC; cdr3_aa: CASSRSGGSFNEQFF
j_call: TRBJ1-5; clone_size: NA; v_call: TRBV7-9; d_call: TRBD1; cdr3_nt: TGTGCCAGCAGCCATGGGGGAACAGGGGTGGGCAATCAGCCCCAGCATTTT; cdr3_aa: CASSHGGTGVGNQPQHF
j_call: TRBJ2-1; clone_size: NA; v_call: TRBV29-1; d_call: TRBD2; cdr3_nt: TGCAGCGTTCGGGCGGGGGGGCCCTATGAGCAGTTCTTC; cdr3_aa: CSVRAGGPYEQFF
j_call: TRBJ1-1; clone_size: NA; v_call: TRBV21-1; d_call: NA; cdr3_nt: TGTGCCAGCACCCCTTCCCTTTCCTATTTTCCTGAAGCTTTCTTT; cdr3_aa: CASTPSLSYFPEAFF
j_call: TRBJ2-7; clone_size: few; v_call: TRBV7-9; d_call: TRBD2; cdr3_nt: TGTGCCAGCAGCTCCCAGACTAGCGGGAGGGCCTACGAGCAGTACTTC; cdr3_aa: CASSSQTSGRAYEQYF
j_call: TRBJ1-2; clone_size: NA; v_call: TRBV7-9; d_call: NA; cdr3_nt: TGTGCCAGCAGCACCCGGGCCTCCGTCTATGGCTACACCTTC; cdr3_aa: CASSTRASVYGYTF
j_call: TRBJ1-1; clone_size: once; v_call: TRBV7-2; d_call: NA; cdr3_nt: TGTGCCAGCAGCTTATCAGGGCAGGCGTTCACTGAAGCTTTCTTT; cdr3_aa: CASSLSGQAFTEAFF
j_call: TRBJ1-6; clone_size: once; v_call: TRBV5-6; d_call: NA; cdr3_nt: TGTGCCAGCAGCTTGGGTATAGATAGTTCACCCCTCCACTTT; cdr3_aa: CASSLGIDSSPLHF
j_call: TRBJ2-3; clone_size: NA; v_call: TRBV6-5; d_call: TRBD2; cdr3_nt: TGTGCCAGCAGACGACTAGCGGCTAACACAGATACGCAGTATTTT; cdr3_aa: CASRRLAANTDTQYF
j_call: TRBJ2-1; clone_size: NA; v_call: TRBV30; d_call: NA; cdr3_nt: TGTGCCTGGAGGCGCCGGACAACGGTGTACAATGAGCAGTTCTTC; cdr3_aa: CAWRRRTTVYNEQFF
j_call: TRBJ1-1; clone_size: NA; v_call: TRBV7-9; d_call: NA; cdr3_nt: TGTGCCAGCAGCTTAGGGCAGAACACTGAAGCTTTCTTT; cdr3_aa: CASSLGQNTEAFF
j_call: TRBJ2-5; clone_size: once; v_call: TRBV4-2; d_call: TRBD2; cdr3_nt: TGTGCCAGCAGCCAAGACGGGGGAGCGGGGGACGAGACCCAGTACTTC; cdr3_aa: CASSQDGGAGDETQYF
j_call: TRBJ2-1; clone_size: once; v_call: TRBV2; d_call: TRBD2; cdr3_nt: TGTGCCAGCAGTCCCGCGGGGGGGCCCTACAATGAGCAGTTCTTC; cdr3_aa: CASSPAGGPYNEQFF